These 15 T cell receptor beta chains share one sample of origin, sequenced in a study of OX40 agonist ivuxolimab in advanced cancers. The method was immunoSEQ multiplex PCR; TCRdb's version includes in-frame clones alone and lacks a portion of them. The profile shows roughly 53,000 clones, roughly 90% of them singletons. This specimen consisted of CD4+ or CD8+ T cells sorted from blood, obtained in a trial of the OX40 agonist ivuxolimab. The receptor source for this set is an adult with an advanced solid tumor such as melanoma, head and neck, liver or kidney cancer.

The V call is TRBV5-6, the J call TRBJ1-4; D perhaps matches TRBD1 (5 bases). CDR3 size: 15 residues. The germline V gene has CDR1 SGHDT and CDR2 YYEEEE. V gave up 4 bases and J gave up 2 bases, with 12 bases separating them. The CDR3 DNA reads TGTGCCAGCAGCCTATACCGGGACACTAATGAAAAACTGTTTTTT. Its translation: CASSLYRDTNEKLFF.

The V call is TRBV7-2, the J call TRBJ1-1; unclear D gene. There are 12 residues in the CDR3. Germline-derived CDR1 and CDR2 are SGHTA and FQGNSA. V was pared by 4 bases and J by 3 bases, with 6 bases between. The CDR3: CASSYFDTEAFF. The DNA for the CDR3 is TGTGCCAGCAGCTACTTCGACACTGAAGCTTTCTTT.

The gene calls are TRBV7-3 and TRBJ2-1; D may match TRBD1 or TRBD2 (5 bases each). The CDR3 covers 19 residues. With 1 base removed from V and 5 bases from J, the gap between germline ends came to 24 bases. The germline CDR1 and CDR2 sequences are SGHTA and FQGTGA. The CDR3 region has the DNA TGTGCCAGCAGCTTAATAGTCAGCCTGAGGGACCCCGCTGACAATGAGCAGTTCTTC. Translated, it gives CASSLIVSLRDPADNEQFF.

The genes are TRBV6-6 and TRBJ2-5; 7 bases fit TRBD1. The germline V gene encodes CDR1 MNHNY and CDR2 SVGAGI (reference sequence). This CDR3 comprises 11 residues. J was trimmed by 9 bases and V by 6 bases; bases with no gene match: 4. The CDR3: CASRRQGAQYF. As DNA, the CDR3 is TGTGCCAGCAGAAGACAGGGAGCCCAGTACTTC.

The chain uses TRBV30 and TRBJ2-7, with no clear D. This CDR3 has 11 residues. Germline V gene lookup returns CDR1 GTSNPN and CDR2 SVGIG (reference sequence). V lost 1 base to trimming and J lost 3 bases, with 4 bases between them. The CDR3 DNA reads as TGTGCCTGGAGTGGGATCTACGAGCAGTACTTC. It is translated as CAWSGIYEQYF.

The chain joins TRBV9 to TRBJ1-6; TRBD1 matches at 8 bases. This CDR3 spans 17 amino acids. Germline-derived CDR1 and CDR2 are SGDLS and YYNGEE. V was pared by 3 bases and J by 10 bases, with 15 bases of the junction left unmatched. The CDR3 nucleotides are TGTGCCAGCAGCGGGAGGGCAGGACAGGGCGGAAGCTCACCCCTCCACTTT. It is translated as CASSGRAGQGGSSPLHF.

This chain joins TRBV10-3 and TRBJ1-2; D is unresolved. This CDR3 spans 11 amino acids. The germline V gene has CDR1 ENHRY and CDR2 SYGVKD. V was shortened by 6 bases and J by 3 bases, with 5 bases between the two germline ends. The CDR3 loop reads CAIRADYGYTF. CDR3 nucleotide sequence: TGTGCCATCAGGGCTGACTATGGCTACACCTTC.

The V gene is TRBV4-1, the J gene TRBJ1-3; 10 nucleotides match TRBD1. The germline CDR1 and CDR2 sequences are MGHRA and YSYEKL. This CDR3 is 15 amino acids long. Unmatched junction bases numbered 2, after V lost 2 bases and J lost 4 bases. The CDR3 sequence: CASSQRDRGGNTIYF. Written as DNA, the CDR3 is TGCGCCAGCAGCCAACGGGACAGGGGCGGAAACACCATATATTTT.

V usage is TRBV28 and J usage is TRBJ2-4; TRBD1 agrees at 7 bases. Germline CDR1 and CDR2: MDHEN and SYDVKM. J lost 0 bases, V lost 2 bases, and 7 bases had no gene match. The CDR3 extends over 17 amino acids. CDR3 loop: CASSLSIGGPAKNIQYF. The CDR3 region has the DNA TGTGCCAGCAGTTTAAGCATAGGGGGCCCAGCCAAAAACATTCAGTACTTC.

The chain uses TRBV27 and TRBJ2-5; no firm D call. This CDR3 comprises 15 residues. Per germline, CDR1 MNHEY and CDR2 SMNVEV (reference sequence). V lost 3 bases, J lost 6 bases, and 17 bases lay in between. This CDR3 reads CASSFTFHGRQTQYF. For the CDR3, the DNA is TGTGCCAGCAGTTTCACGTTCCACGGGCGACAGACCCAGTACTTC.

CDR3 sequence: CASSIRTSRQFF. CDR3 bases: TGTGCCAGTAGTATTAGGACTAGTAGGCAGTTCTTC. The V call is TRBV19, the J call TRBJ2-1, with 7 bases that match TRBD2. The V gene end was trimmed by 3 bases and the J gene end by 12 bases; junction bases not matched to a gene: 5. The germline gives CDR1 LNHDA, CDR2 SQIVND (reference sequence). The CDR3 sequence is 12 residues long.

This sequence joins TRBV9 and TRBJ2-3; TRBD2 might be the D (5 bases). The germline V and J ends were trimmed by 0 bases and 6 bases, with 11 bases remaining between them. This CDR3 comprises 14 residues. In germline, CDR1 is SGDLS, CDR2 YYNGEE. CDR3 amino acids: CASSVANSVDTQYF. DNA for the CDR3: TGTGCCAGCAGCGTAGCGAATAGCGTCGATACGCAGTATTTT.

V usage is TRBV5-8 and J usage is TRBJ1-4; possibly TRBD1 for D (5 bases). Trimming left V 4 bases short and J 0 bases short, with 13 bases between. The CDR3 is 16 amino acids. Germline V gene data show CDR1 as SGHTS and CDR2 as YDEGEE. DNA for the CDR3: TGTGCCAGCAGCCAAAGGGACTTTGCAACTAATGAAAAACTGTTTTTT. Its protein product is CASSQRDFATNEKLFF.

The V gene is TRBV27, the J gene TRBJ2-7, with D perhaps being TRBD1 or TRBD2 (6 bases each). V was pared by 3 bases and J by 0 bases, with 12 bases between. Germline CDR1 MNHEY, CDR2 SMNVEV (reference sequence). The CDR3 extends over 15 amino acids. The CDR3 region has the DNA TGTGCCAGCAGTTTCCGGGGGCAAAGCTCCTACGAGCAGTACTTC. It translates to CASSFRGQSSYEQYF.

Here the CDR3 reads CASSRGQNTEAFF. The CDR3 DNA sequence: TGTGCCAGCAGCCGCGGACAGAACACTGAAGCTTTCTTT. The chain couples TRBV11-2 to TRBJ1-1; tentatively, D is TRBD1 (5 bases). The CDR3 spans 13 residues. V shed 5 bases and J shed 1 base, with 8 bases lying between them. Germline assignment: CDR1 SGHAT and CDR2 FQNNGV.